This T cell receptor beta chain originates from a study of neurological immune-mediated disorders. Germline V gives CDR1 SEHNR, CDR2 FQNEAQ (reference sequence). V lost 4 bases and J lost 9, with 13 bases in between. The CDR3 has 13 residues. In this sample, this clonotype turned up many times. Described time point: longitudinal time-point 3. PBMCs stored at -80 C, numbering 2 million, were the origin of the unsorted libraries. 5'RACE generated cDNA with 10-nucleotide random UMIs. Via MiXCR, TCRdb re-called the 5' RACE reads, giving one row per CDR3 protein. Here the sample spans more than 100,000 distinct CDR3 sequences, less than 14% being singletons.

This chain joins TRBV7-9 and TRBJ2-1; tentative D call: TRBD2 (5 bases). This receptor was taken from a female donor with HTLV-1-associated myelopathy (HAM/TSP). The sample consisted of PBMCs. This CDR3 reads CASSYPPGGEQFF. The DNA for the CDR3 is TGTGCCAGCAGCTACCCCCCCGGAGGTGAGCAGTTCTTC. The whole variable domain, filled in from reference TRBV7-9 and TRBJ2-1, reads DTGVSQNPRHKITKRGQNVTFRCDPISEHNRLYWYRQTLGQGPEFLTYFQNEAQLEKSRLLSDRFSAERPKGSFSTLEIQRTEQGDSAMYLCASSYPPGGEQFFGPGTRLTVL.